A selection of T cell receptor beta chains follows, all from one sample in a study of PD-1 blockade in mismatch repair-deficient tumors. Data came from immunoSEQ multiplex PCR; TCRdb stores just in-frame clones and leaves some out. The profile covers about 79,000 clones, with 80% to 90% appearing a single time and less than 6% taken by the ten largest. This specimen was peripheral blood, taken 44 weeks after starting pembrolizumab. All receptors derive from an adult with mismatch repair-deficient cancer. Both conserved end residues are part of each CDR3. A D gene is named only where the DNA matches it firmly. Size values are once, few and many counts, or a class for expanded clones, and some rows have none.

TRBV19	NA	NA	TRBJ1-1	TGTGCCAGTAGGATCAATATCCGTAACACTGAAGCTTTCTTT	CASRINIRNTEAFF
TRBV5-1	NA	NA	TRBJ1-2	TGCGCCAGCAGCCCGGACATCAACTATGGCTACACCTTC	CASSPDINYGYTF
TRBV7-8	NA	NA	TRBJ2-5	TGTGCCAGCAGCTCACCGCCGCCGGCCCAGTACTTC	CASSSPPPAQYF
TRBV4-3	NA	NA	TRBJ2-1	TGCGCCAGCAGCCAAGGGAAGAGCTCCTACAATGAGCAGTTCTTC	CASSQGKSSYNEQFF
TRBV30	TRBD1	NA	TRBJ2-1	TGTGCCTGGAGTCTACAGGGGTTAAGCTCCTACAATGAGCAGTTCTTC	CAWSLQGLSSYNEQFF
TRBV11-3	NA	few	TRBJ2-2	TGTGCCAGCAGCTTGGCACGCGGGGAGCTGTTTTTT	CASSLARGELFF
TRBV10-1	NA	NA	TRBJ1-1	TGCGCCGCTCGTCGTAAGGGTGAAGCTTTCTTT	CAARRKGEAFF
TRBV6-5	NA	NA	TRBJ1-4	TGTGCCAGCAGCGGAACGCTCATCGAAAAACTGTTTTTT	CASSGTLIEKLFF
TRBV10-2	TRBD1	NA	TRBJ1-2	TGCGCCAGCAGGGGGGACAGGGTGGACCTTAACTATGGCTACACCTTC	CASRGDRVDLNYGYTF
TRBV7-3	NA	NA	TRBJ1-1	TGTGCCAGCAGCCTGGGCCCGTGGGGGATGACTGAAGCTTTCTTT	CASSLGPWGMTEAFF
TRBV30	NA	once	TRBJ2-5	TGTGCCTGGAGTCAGCCAATAGCGGTCGTTGGGGAGACCCAGTACTTC	CAWSQPIAVVGETQYF
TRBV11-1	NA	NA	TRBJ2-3	TGTGCCAGCAGCCCAGGTGGAACGCAGTATTTT	CASSPGGTQYF
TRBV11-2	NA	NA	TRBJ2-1	TGTGCCAGCAGCTTTACGGGGACCGGTAGCTCCTACAATGAGCAGTTCTTC	CASSFTGTGSSYNEQFF
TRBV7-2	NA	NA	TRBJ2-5	TGTGCCAGCAGCTTAGACGGGGAGACCCAGTACTTC	CASSLDGETQYF
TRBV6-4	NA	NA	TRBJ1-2	TGTGCCAGCAGTGACGTTTGGGGGGCCGGTGGCTACACCTTC	CASSDVWGAGGYTF
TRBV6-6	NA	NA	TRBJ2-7	TGTGCCAGCAGCGAACAGGGCCCCTCCTACGAGCAGTACTTC	CASSEQGPSYEQYF
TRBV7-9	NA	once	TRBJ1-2	TGTGCCAGCAGCTTACAGGGTCTGGGCGGCTACACCTTC	CASSLQGLGGYTF
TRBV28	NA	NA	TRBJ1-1	TGTGCCAGCACTCCTTGGGGGGGGAACACTGAAGCTTTCTTT	CASTPWGGNTEAFF